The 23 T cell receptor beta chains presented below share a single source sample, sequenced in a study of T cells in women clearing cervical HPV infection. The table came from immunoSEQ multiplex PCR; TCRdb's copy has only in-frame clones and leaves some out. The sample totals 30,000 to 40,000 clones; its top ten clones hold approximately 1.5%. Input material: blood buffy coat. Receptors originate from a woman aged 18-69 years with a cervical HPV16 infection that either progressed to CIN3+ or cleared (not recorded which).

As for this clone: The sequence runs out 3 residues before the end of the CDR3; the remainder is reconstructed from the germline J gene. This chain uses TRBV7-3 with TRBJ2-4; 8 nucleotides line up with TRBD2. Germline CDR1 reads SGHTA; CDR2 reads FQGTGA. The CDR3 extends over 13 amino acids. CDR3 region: CASSPGGDYGQYF. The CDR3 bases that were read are TGTGCCAGCAGCCCGGGAGGGGACTATGGT.

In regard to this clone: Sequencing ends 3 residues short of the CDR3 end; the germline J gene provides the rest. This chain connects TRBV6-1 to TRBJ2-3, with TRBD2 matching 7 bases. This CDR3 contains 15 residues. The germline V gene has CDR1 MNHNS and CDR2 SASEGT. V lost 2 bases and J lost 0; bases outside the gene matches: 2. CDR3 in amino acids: CASSELAASTDTQYF. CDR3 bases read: TGTGCCAGCAGTGAACTAGCGGCTAGCACAGATACG.

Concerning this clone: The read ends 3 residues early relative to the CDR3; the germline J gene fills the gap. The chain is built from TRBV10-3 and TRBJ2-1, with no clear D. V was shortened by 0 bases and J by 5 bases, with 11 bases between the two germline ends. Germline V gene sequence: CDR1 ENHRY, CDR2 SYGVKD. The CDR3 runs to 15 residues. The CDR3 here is CAISESTAAHNEQFF. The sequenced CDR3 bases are TGTGCCATCAGTGAGTCTACGGCGGCTCACAATGAG.

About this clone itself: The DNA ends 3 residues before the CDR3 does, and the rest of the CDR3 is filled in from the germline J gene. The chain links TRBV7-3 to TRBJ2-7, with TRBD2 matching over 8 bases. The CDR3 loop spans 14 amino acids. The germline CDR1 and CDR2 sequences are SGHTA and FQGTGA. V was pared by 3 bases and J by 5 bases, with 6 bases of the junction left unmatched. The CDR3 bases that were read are TGTGCCAGCAGCTTCCGGGGGGGCGTCGACGAG. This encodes CASSFRGGVDE. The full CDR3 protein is CASSFRGGVDEQYF.

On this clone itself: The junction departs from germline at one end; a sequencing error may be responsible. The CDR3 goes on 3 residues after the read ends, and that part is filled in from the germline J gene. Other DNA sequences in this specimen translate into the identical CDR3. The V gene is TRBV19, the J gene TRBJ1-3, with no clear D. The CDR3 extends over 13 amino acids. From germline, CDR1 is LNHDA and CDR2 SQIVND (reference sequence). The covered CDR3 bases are TGTGCCAGTAGTACCGGCGGAGGAAACACT. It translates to CASSTGGGNT. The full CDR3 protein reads CASSTGGGNTIYF.

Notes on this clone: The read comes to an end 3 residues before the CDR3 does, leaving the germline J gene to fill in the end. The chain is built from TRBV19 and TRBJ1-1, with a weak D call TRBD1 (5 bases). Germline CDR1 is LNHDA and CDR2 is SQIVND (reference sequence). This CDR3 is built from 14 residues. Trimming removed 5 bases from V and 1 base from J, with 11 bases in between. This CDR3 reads CASSPRTRNTEAFF. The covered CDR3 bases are TGTGCCAGTAGTCCCCGGACAAGGAACACTGAA.

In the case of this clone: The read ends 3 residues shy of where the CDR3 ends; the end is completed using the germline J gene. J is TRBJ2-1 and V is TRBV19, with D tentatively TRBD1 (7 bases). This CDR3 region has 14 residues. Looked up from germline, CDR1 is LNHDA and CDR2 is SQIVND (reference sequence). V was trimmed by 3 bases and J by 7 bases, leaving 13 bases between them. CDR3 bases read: TGTGCCAGTAGTATCAGGGGGGCGTTAAATGAG. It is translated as CASSIRGALNE. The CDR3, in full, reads CASSIRGALNEQFF.

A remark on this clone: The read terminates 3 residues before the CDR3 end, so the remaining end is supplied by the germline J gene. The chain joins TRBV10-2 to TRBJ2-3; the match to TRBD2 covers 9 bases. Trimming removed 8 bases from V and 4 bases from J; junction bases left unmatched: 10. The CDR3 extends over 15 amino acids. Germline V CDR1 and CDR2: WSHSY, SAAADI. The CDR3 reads CASGLAGLFSDTQYF. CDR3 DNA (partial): TGCGCCAGCGGGCTAGCGGGATTGTTTTCAGATACG.

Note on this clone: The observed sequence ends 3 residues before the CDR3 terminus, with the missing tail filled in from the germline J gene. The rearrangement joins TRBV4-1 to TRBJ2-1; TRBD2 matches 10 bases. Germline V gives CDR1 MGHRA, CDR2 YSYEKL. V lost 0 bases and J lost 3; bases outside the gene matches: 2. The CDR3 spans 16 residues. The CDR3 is CASSQESGGGYNEQFF. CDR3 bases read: TGCGCCAGCAGCCAAGAGAGCGGGGGGGGCTACAATGAG.

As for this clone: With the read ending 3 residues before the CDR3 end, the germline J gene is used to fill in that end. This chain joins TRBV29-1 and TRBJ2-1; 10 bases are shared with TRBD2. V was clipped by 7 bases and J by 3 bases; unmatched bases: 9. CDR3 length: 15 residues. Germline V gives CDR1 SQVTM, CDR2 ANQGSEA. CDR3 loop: CSAGDGLAVYNEQFF. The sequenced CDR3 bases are TGCAGCGCGGGGGACGGACTAGCGGTCTACAATGAG.

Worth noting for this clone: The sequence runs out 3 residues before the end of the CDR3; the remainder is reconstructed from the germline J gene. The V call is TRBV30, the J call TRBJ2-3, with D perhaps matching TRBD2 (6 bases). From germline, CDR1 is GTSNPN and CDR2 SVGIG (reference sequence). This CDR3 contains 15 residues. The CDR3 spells CAWTKRSGDAETQYF. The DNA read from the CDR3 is TGTGCCTGGACTAAACGGTCGGGGGACGCGGAGACG.

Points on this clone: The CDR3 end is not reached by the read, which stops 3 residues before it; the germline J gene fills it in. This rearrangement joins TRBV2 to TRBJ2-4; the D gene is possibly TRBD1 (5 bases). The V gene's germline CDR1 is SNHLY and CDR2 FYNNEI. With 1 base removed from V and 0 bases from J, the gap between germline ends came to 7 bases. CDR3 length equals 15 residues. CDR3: CASSEGQLAKNIQYF. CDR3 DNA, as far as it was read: TGTGCCAGCAGTGAAGGACAGCTAGCCAAAAACATT.

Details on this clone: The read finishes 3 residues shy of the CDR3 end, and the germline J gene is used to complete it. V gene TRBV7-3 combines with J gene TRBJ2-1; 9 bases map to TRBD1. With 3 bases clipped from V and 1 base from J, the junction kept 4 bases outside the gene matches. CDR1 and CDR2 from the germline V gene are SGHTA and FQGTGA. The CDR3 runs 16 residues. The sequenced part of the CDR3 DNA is TGTGCCAGCAGCTTGACAGGGGGGACGTCCTACAATGAG. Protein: CASSLTGGTSYNE. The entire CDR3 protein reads CASSLTGGTSYNEQFF.

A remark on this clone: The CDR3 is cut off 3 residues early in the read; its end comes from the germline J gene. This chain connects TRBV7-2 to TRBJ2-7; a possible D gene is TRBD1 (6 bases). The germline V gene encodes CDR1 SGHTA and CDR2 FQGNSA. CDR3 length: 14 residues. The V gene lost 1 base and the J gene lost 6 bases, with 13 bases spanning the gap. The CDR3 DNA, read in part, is TGTGCCAGCAGCTTAGGATTTACAGGGACCGAG. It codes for CASSLGFTGTE. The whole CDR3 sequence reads CASSLGFTGTEQYF.

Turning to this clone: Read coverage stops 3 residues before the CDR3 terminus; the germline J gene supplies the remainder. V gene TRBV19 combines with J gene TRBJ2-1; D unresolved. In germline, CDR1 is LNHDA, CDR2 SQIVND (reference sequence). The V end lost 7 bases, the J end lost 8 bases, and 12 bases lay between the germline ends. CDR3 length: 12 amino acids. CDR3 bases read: TGTGCCAGTACGCGCCCTCCCTATGAG. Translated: CASTRPPYE. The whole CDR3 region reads CASTRPPYEQFF.

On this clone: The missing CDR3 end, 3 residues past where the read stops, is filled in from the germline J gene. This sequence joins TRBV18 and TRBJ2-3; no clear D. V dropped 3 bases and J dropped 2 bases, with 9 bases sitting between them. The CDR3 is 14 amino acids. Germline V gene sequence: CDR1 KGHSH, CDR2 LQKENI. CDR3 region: CASSPSLYTDTQYF. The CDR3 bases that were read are TGTGCCAGCTCACCCTCACTCTACACAGATACG.

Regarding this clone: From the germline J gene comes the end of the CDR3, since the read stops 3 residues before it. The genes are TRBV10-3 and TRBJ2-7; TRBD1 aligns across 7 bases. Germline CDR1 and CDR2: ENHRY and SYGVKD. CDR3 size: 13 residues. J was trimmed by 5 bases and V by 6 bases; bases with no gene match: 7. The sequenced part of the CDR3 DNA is TGTGCCATCAGCGACAGGGAATCCCACGAG. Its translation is CAISDRESHE. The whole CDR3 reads CAISDRESHEQYF.

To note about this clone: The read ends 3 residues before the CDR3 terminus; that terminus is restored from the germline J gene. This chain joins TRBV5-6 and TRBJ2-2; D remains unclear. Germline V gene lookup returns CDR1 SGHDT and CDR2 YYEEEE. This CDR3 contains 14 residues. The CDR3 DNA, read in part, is TGTGCCAGCAGCTTGAGGGTGAATAATTCACCG. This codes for CASSLRVNNSP. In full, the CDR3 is CASSLRVNNSPLFF.

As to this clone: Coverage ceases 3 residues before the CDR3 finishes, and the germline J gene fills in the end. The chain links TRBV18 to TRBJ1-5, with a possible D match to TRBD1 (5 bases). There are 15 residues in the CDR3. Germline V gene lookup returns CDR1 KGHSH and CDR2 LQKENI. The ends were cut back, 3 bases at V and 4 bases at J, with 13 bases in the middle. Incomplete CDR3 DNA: TGTGCCAGCTCACCGAACAGGCAGATGAATCAGCCC. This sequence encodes CASSPNRQMNQP. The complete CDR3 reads CASSPNRQMNQPQHF.

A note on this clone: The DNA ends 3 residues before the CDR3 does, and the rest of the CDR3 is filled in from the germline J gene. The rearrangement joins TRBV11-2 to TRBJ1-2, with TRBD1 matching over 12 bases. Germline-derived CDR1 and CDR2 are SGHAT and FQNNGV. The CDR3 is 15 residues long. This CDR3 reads CASSPGTGGGETYTF. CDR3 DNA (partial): TGTGCCAGCAGCCCCGGGACAGGGGGCGGGGAGACC.

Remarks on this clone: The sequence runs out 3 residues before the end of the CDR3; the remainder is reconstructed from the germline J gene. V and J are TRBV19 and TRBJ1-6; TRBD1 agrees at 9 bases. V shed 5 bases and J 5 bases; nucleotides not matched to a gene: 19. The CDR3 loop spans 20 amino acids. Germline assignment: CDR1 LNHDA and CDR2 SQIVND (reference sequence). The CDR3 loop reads CASSVRAGTGLFENNSPLHF. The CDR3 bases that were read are TGTGCCAGTAGTGTCCGCGCCGGGACAGGGTTATTCGAAAATAATTCACCC.

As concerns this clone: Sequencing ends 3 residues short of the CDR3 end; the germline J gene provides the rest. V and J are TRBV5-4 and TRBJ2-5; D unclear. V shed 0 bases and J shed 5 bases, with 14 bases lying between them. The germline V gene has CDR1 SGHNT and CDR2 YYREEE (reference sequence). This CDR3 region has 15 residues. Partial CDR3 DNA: TGTGCCAGCAGCTTGGGTACGTCAACCCGGGAGACC. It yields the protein CASSLGTSTRET. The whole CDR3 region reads CASSLGTSTRETQYF.

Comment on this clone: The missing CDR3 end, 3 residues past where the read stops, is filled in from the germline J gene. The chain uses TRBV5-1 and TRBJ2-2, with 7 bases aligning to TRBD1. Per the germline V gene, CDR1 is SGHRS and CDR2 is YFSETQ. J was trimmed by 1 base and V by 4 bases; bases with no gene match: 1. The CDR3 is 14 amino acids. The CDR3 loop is CASSRTGNTGELFF. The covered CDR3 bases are TGCGCCAGCAGCCGGACAGGGAACACCGGGGAG.